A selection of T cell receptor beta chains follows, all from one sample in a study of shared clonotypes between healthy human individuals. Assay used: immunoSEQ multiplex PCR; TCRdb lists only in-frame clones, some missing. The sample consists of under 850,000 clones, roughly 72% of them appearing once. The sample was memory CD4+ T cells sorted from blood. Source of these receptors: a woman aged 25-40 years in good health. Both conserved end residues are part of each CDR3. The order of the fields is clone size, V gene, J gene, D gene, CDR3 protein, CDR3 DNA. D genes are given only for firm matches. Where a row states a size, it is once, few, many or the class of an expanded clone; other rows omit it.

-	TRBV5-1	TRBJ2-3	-	CASSLDSPGKGQQYF	TGCGCCAGCAGCTTGGATTCACCCGGGAAGGGTCAGCAGTATTTT
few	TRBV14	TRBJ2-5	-	CASSHNPKARSGETQYF	TGTGCCAGCAGCCACAACCCGAAGGCGCGATCTGGGGAGACCCAGTACTTC
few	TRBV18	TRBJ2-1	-	CASSPPQGGNNEQFF	TGTGCCAGCTCACCACCCCAGGGGGGGAACAATGAGCAGTTCTTC
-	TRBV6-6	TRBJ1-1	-	CASSYGTGEAFF	TGTGCCAGCAGTTACGGAACGGGTGAAGCTTTCTTT
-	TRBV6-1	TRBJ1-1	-	CASIFGGGSVTEAFF	TGTGCCAGCATATTTGGGGGTGGGTCGGTCACTGAAGCTTTCTTT
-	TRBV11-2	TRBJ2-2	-	CASSSPVGELFF	TGTGCCAGCAGCTCACCAGTCGGGGAGCTGTTTTTT
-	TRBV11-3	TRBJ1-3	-	CASSLGGSGNTIYF	TGTGCCAGCAGCTTAGGGGGCTCTGGAAACACCATATATTTT
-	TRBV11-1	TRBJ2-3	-	CASSLIGYVGDTQYF	TGTGCCAGCAGCTTAATAGGATATGTGGGAGATACGCAGTATTTT
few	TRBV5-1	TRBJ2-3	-	CASRNGETTDTQYF	TGCGCCAGCCGCAACGGGGAGACCACAGATACGCAGTATTTT
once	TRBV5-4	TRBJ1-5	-	CASSLDQNNQPQHF	TGTGCCAGCAGCTTGGACCAAAACAATCAGCCCCAGCATTTT
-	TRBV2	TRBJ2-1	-	CASSDEGSSYNEQFF	TGTGCCAGCAGTGATGAGGGTAGCTCCTACAATGAGCAGTTCTTC
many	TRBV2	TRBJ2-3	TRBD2	CASNPLAGRADTQYF	TGTGCCAGCAATCCCCTAGCGGGAAGAGCAGATACGCAGTATTTT
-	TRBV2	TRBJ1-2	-	CASQVFGANYGYTF	TGTGCCAGCCAAGTATTCGGGGCTAACTATGGCTACACCTTC
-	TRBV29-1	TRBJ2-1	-	CSVSPPSSYNEQFF	TGCAGCGTGTCCCCGCCGAGCTCCTACAATGAGCAGTTCTTC
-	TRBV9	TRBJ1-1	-	CASGVGRGEDTEAFF	TGTGCCAGCGGCGTAGGTCGGGGGGAGGACACTGAAGCTTTCTTT
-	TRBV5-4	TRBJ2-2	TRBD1	CASSRAPGQGNVGELFF	TGTGCCAGCAGCAGGGCCCCGGGACAGGGAAACGTCGGGGAGCTGTTTTTT
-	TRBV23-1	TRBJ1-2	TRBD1	CASSHDRGSYGYTF	TGCGCCAGCAGCCATGACAGGGGATCCTATGGCTACACCTTC
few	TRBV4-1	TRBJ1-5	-	CASSQATGIQPQHF	TGCGCCAGCAGCCAAGCAACAGGGATTCAGCCCCAGCATTTT
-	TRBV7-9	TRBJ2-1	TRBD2	CASSFGRAFNEQFF	TGTGCCAGCAGCTTTGGGAGGGCCTTCAATGAGCAGTTCTTC
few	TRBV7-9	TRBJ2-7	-	CASRSGPQQYF	TGTGCCAGCAGATCGGGTCCTCAGCAGTACTTC
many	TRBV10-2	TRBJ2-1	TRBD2	CASSQHSGRLDNEQFF	TGCGCCAGCAGCCAACATAGCGGGAGATTGGACAATGAGCAGTTCTTC
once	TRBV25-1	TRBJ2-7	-	CASSESDGDYEQYF	TGTGCCAGCAGTGAATCCGACGGAGACTACGAGCAGTACTTC
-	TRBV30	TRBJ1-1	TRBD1	CAWSSDRVNTEAFF	TGTGCCTGGAGTTCGGACAGGGTGAACACTGAAGCTTTCTTT
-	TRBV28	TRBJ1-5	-	CASNLAGGANQPQHF	TGTGCCAGCAACCTCGCTGGGGGGGCCAATCAGCCCCAGCATTTT
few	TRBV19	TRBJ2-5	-	CASSSAQGDRETQYF	TGTGCCAGTAGTAGCGCCCAAGGGGATCGGGAGACCCAGTACTTC
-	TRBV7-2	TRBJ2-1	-	CASTPVALYNEQFF	TGTGCCAGCACCCCTGTAGCCCTCTACAATGAGCAGTTCTTC
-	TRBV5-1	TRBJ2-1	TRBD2	CASSESSGSYNEQFF	TGCGCCAGCAGCGAGAGTAGCGGGAGCTACAATGAGCAGTTCTTC
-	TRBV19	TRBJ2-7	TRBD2	CASSLRGRSDEQYF	TGTGCCAGTAGTCTTCGCGGGAGATCCGACGAGCAGTACTTC
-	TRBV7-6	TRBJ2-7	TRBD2	CASTLQAGVGEQYF	TGTGCCAGCACCCTCCAAGCGGGAGTTGGGGAGCAGTACTTC
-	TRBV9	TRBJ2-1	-	CASSSTMSSYNEQFF	TGTGCCAGCAGCAGTACTATGAGCTCCTACAATGAGCAGTTCTTC
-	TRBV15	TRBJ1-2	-	CATSRDRVRNYGYTF	TGTGCCACCAGCAGAGACAGAGTAAGGAACTATGGCTACACCTTC
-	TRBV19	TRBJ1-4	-	CASSMIFFRTTNEKLFF	TGTGCCAGTAGTATGATATTTTTTCGAACAACTAATGAAAAACTGTTTTTT
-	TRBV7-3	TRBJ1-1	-	CASSSMADTEAFF	TGTGCCAGCAGTAGCATGGCGGACACTGAAGCTTTCTTT
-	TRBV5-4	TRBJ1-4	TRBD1	CASSTDRGGEKLFF	TGTGCCAGCAGCACGGACAGGGGGGGGGAAAAACTGTTTTTT
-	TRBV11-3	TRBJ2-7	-	CASSLDLSYEQYF	TGTGCCAGCAGCTTAGACCTCTCCTACGAGCAGTACTTC
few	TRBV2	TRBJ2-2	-	CASLEVANTGELFF	TGTGCCAGCCTGGAGGTTGCGAACACCGGGGAGCTGTTTTTT
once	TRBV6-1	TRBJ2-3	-	CASSEALGDTDTQYF	TGTGCCAGCAGTGAGGCCTTGGGGGACACAGATACGCAGTATTTT
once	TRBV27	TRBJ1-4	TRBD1	CASSLSGTGGREKLFF	TGTGCCAGCAGTTTATCTGGGACAGGGGGCCGGGAAAAACTGTTTTTT
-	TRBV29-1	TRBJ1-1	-	CSVVPQLTEAFF	TGCAGCGTTGTGCCCCAGCTCACTGAAGCTTTCTTT
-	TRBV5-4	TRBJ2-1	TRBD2	CASSGGLAGSIYNEQFF	TGTGCCAGCAGCGGCGGACTAGCGGGATCTATCTACAATGAGCAGTTCTTC
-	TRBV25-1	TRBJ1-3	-	CASSHPGSSGNTIYF	TGTGCCAGCAGTCATCCCGGCAGCTCTGGAAACACCATATATTTT
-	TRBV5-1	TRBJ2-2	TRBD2	CASSSPKTSGSGNTGELFF	TGCGCCAGCAGCTCGCCCAAGACTAGCGGGAGTGGAAACACCGGGGAGCTGTTTTTT
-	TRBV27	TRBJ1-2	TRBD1	CASSLFGTGAGYTF	TGTGCCAGCAGTTTATTCGGGACAGGGGCTGGCTACACCTTC
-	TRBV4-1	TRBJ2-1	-	CASSQEDWYYNEQFF	TGCGCCAGCAGCCAAGAGGACTGGTACTACAATGAGCAGTTCTTC
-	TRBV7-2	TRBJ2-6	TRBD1	CASSWTGSRSGANVLTF	TGTGCCAGCAGCTGGACAGGGTCCCGTTCTGGGGCCAACGTCCTGACTTTC
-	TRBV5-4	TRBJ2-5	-	CAWGEWRAGAQYF	TGTGCCTGGGGGGAGTGGAGGGCCGGGGCCCAGTACTTC